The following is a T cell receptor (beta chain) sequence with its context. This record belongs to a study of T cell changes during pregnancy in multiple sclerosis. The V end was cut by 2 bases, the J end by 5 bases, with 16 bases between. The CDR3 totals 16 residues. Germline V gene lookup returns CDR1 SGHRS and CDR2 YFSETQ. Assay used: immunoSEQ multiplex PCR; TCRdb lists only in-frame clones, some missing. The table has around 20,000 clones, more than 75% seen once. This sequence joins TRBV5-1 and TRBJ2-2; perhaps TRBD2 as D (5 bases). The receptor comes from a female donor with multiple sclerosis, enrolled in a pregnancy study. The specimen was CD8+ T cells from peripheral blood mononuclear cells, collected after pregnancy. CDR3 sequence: CASSFEGFSRTGELFF. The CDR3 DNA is TGCGCCAGCAGCTTCGAGGGTTTTTCTAGGACCGGGGAGCTGTTTTTT.